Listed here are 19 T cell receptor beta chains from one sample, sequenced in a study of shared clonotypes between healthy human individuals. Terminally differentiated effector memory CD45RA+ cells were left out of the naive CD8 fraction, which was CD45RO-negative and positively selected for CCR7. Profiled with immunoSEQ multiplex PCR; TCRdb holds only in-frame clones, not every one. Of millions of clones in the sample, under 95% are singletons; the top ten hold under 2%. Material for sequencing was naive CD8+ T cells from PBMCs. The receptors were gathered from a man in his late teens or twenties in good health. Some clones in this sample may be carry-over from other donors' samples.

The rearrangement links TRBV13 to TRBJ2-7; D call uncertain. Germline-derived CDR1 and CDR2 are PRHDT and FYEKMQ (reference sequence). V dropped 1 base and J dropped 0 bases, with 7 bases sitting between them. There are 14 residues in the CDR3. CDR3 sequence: CASSLEASSYEQYF. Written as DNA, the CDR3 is TGTGCCAGCAGCTTAGAGGCTAGCTCCTACGAGCAGTACTTC.

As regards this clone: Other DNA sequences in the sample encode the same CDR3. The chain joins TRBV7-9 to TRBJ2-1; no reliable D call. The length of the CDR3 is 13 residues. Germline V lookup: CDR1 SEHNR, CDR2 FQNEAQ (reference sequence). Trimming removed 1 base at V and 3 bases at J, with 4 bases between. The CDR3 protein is CASSLGDYNEQFF. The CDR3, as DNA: TGTGCCAGCAGCTTAGGGGACTACAATGAGCAGTTCTTC.

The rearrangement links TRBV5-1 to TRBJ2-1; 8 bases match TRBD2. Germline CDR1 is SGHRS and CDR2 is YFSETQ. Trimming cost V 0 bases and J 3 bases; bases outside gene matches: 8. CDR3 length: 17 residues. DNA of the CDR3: TGCGCCAGCAGCTTGGCTGGGCTAGCGGGCGTCTACAATGAGCAGTTCTTC. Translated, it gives CASSLAGLAGVYNEQFF.

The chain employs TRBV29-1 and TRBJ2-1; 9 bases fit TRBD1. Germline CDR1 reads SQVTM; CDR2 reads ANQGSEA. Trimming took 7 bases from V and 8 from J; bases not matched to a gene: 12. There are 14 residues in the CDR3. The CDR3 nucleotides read TGCAGCGCCCGCGAACCGGGACAGGGCTATGAGCAGTTCTTC. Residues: CSAREPGQGYEQFF.

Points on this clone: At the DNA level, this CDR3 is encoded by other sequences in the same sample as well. The CDR3 region has the DNA TGTGCCAGCAGCCAAGGATCTGAAGCTTTCTTT. This codes for CASSQGSEAFF. This chain connects TRBV14 to TRBJ1-1, with D unclear. This CDR3 is built from 11 residues. Trimming stripped 1 base from V and 6 bases from J, with 3 bases between. Germline CDR1 is SGHDN and CDR2 is FVKESK.

CDR3: CSAPGPRNTEAFF. The CDR3 DNA is TGCAGCGCCCCTGGTCCGAGGAACACTGAAGCTTTCTTT. The rearrangement uses TRBV29-1 and TRBJ1-1; D is ambiguous. Germline V CDR1 and CDR2: SQVTM, ANQGSEA. The CDR3 contains 13 residues. Trimming stripped 7 bases from V and 1 base from J, with 13 bases between.

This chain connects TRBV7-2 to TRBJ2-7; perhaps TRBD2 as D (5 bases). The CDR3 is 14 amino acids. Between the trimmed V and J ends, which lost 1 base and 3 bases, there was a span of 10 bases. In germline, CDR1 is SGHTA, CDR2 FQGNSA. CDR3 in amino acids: CASSLVLDDYEQYF. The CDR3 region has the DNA TGTGCCAGCAGCTTAGTACTAGACGACTACGAGCAGTACTTC.

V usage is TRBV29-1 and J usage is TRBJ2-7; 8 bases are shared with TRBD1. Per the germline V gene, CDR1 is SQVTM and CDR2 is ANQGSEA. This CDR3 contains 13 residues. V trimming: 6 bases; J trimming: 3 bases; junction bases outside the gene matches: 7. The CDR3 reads CSVARQGSYEQYF. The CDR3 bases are TGCAGCGTCGCTAGACAGGGGAGCTACGAGCAGTACTTC.

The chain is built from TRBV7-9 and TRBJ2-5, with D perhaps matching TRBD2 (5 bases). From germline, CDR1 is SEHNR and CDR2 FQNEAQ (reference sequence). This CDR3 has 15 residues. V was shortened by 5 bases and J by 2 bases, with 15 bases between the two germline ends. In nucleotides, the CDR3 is TGTGCCAGCAGCCCCTTGGCGGGTAATCAAGAGACCCAGTACTTC. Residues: CASSPLAGNQETQYF. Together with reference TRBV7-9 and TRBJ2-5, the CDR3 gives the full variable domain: DTGVSQNPRHKITKRGQNVTFRCDPISEHNRLYWYRQTLGQGPEFLTYFQNEAQLEKSRLLSDRFSAERPKGSFSTLEIQRTEQGDSAMYLCASSPLAGNQETQYFGPGTRLLVL.

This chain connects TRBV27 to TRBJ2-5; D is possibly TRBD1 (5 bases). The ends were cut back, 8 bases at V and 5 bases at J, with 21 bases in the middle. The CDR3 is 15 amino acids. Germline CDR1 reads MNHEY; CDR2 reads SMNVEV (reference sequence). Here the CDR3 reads CASSEGAGWGETQYF. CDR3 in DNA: TGTGCCAGCTCCGAAGGGGCAGGTTGGGGTGAGACCCAGTACTTC.

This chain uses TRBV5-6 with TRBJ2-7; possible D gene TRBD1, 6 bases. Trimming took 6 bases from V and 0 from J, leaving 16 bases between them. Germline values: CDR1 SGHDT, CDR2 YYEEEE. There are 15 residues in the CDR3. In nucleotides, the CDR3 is TGTGCCAGCACCCCACACCGGGACATCTCCTACGAGCAGTACTTC. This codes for CASTPHRDISYEQYF.

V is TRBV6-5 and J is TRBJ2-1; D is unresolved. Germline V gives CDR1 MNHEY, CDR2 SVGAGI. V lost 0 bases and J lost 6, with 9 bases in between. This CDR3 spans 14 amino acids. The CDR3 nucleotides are TGTGCCAGCAGTTACTCCGGACCTTTCAATGAGCAGTTCTTC. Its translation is CASSYSGPFNEQFF.

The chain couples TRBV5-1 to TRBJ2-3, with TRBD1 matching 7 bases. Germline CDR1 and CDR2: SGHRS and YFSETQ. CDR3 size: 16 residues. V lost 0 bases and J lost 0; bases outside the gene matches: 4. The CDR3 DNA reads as TGCGCCAGCAGCTTGGGGACAGGCGATAGCACAGATACGCAGTATTTT. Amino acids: CASSLGTGDSTDTQYF.

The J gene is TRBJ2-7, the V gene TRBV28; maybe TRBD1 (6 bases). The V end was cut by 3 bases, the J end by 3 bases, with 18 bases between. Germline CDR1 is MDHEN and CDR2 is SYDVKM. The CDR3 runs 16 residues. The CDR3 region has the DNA TGTGCCAGCAGTTTGAGAGACAGGTTATTCGGCTACGAGCAGTACTTC. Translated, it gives CASSLRDRLFGYEQYF.

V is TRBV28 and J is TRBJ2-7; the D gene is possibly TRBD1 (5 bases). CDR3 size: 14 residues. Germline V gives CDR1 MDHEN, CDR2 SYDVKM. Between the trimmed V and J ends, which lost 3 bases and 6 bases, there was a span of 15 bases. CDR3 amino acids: CASSLRRALREQYF. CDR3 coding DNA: TGTGCCAGCAGTTTGCGCAGGGCTTTGCGCGAGCAGTACTTC.

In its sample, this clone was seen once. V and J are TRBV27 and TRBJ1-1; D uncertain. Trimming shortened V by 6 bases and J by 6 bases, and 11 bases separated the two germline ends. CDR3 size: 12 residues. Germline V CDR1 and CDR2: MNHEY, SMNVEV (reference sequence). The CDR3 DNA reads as TGTGCCAGCAGAGGAGGGTACGCTGAAGCTTTCTTT. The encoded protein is CASRGGYAEAFF.

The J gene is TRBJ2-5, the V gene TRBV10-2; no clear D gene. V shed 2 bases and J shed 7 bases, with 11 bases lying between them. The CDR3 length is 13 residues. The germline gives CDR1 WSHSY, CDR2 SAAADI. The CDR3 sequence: CASSEPVVLTQYF. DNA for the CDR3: TGCGCCAGCAGTGAGCCGGTCGTTTTGACCCAGTACTTC.

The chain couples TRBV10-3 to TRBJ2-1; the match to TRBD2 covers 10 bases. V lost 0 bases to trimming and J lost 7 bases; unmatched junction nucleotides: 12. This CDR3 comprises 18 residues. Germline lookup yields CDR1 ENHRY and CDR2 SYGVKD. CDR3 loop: CAISESLLGLAVGNEQFF. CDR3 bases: TGTGCCATCAGTGAGTCGCTACTAGGACTAGCGGTCGGGAATGAGCAGTTCTTC.

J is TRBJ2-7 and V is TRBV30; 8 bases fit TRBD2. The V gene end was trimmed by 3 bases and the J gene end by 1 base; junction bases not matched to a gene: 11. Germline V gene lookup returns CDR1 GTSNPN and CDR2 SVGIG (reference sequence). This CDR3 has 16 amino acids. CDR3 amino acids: CAWRSPREARSYEQYF. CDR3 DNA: TGTGCCTGGAGGTCCCCGCGGGAGGCCCGTTCCTACGAGCAGTACTTC.